One sample yielded the 9 T cell receptor beta chains listed below, sequenced in a study of cytomegalovirus exposure and HLA in healthy donors. The table came from immunoSEQ multiplex PCR; TCRdb's copy has only in-frame clones and leaves some out. The sample lists roughly 250,000 clones; around nine tenths were seen once. Material: PBMCs. These TCRs come from a man aged 18 to 35 in good health and CMV-seronegative.

The chain links TRBV2 to TRBJ2-5; 7 bases are a match to TRBD2. CDR3 length: 17 residues. Germline V gene data show CDR1 as SNHLY and CDR2 as FYNNEI. V shed 1 base, J shed 2 bases, and the junction held 10 bases outside the gene matches. CDR3 bases: TGTGCCAGCAGTGAAGGGGGACTACCTGGGCGGCAAGAGACCCAGTACTTC. It translates to CASSEGGLPGRQETQYF.

The V call is TRBV7-3, the J call TRBJ2-1, with D possibly matching TRBD2 (5 bases). From germline, CDR1 is SGHTA and CDR2 FQGTGA. The CDR3 runs 13 residues. V lost 3 bases, J lost 7 bases, and 10 bases lay in between. The CDR3 sequence: CASSLSGNNEQFF. Here the CDR3 DNA reads TGTGCCAGCAGCTTGAGCGGAAATAATGAGCAGTTCTTC.

The gene calls are TRBV15 and TRBJ2-3; 11 bases are a match to TRBD2. This CDR3 comprises 19 residues. In germline, CDR1 is LNHNV, CDR2 YYDKDF (reference sequence). Losses at the gene ends were 0 bases for V and 4 bases for J; bases not matched to a gene: 12. The DNA of the CDR3 is TGTGCCACCAGCAGAGAAAGGTCAACTAGCGGGAGTCTGGCAGATACGCAGTATTTT. Encoded protein: CATSRERSTSGSLADTQYF.

This clone was seen only a few times. The V gene is TRBV7-2, the J gene TRBJ2-7; D call uncertain. This CDR3 is 13 amino acids long. Germline V gives CDR1 SGHTA, CDR2 FQGNSA. V lost 3 bases to trimming and J lost 0 bases, with 6 bases between them. Written as DNA, the CDR3 is TGTGCCAGCAGCTTTGGCGGCTCCTACGAGCAGTACTTC. It specifies CASSFGGSYEQYF.

The J gene is TRBJ2-1, the V gene TRBV7-2; possible D gene TRBD2, 6 bases. The CDR3 has 15 amino acids. V lost 5 bases and J lost 0, with 11 bases in between. Germline-derived CDR1 and CDR2 are SGHTA and FQGNSA. This CDR3 is CASSVGLSSYNEQFF. CDR3 DNA sequence: TGTGCCAGCAGCGTAGGACTAAGCTCCTACAATGAGCAGTTCTTC.

V gene TRBV6-6 combines with J gene TRBJ1-2; D call uncertain. Germline lookup yields CDR1 MNHNY and CDR2 SVGAGI (reference sequence). The CDR3 runs to 12 residues. The ends were cut back, 5 bases at V and 5 bases at J, with 9 bases in the middle. For the CDR3, the DNA is TGTGCCAGCAGTAATGACATGTATGGCTACACCTTC. Its protein product is CASSNDMYGYTF.

The chain is built from TRBV25-1 and TRBJ1-2; 7 positions match TRBD1. V trimming: 4 bases; J trimming: 1 base; junction bases outside the gene matches: 6. The germline V gene has CDR1 MGHDK and CDR2 SYGVNS. The CDR3 consists of 15 residues. CDR3 DNA: TGTGCCAGCAGTGCCGAGACAGGGATTAACTATGGCTACACCTTC. Translation gives CASSAETGINYGYTF.

The V call is TRBV19, the J call TRBJ1-2; tentative D call: TRBD1 (6 bases). Trimming shortened V by 5 bases and J by 5 bases, and 21 bases separated the two germline ends. CDR1 is LNHDA and CDR2 is SQIVND in the germline V gene (reference sequence). This CDR3 has 16 amino acids. The CDR3 DNA is TGTGCCAGTAGTCAAAACAGGGAGGGATATATATATGGCTACACCTTC. The encoded protein is CASSQNREGYIYGYTF.

The chain has TRBV5-4 and TRBJ2-3, with 9 bases identical to TRBD2. Trimming took 4 bases from V and 1 from J; bases not matched to a gene: 4. The CDR3 consists of 15 residues. The germline gives CDR1 SGHNT, CDR2 YYREEE (reference sequence). CDR3 DNA: TGTGCCAGCAGCACCTGGACTAGCGGCACAGATACGCAGTATTTT. It is translated as CASSTWTSGTDTQYF. Variable domain in full (rest from reference TRBV5-4 and TRBJ2-3): ETGVTQSPTHLIKTRGQQVTLRCSSQSGHNTVSWYQQALGQGPQFIFQYYREEENGRGNFPPRFSGLQFPNYSSELNVNALELDDSALYLCASSTWTSGTDTQYFGPGTRLTVL.